Each of the 2 T cell receptor beta chains below was sequenced from the same sample in a study of blood T cell repertoires in COVID-19. Some clones are missing from TCRdb's copy, which holds only in-frame ones; the method was immunoSEQ multiplex PCR. The data show under 500,000 clones, over 75% seen once. The sample comprised PBMCs or T cells enriched from blood (not recorded which). The origin of the receptors is a young man who had recovered from COVID-19.

Of note for this clone: This sample also contains other DNA sequences that code for the same CDR3. V gene TRBV7-9 combines with J gene TRBJ2-2; no clear D gene. From germline, CDR1 is SEHNR and CDR2 FQNEAQ (reference sequence). The CDR3 covers 12 residues. V lost 2 bases and J 6 bases, leaving 4 bases between the germline ends. CDR3 region: CASSLSAGELFF. DNA for the CDR3: TGTGCCAGCAGCTTATCAGCCGGGGAGCTGTTTTTT.

The J gene is TRBJ2-1, the V gene TRBV29-1, with 9 nucleotides matching TRBD1. This CDR3 has 15 amino acids. CDR1 SQVTM and CDR2 ANQGSEA come from the germline V gene. Trimming at V came to 4 bases and at J to 7 bases, leaving 11 bases not matched to a gene. CDR3 region: CSVGAGGQGHNEQFF. CDR3 bases: TGCAGCGTTGGAGCCGGGGGACAGGGCCATAATGAGCAGTTCTTC.